Shown below are 17 T cell receptor beta chains from a single sample sequenced in a study of T-cell reconstitution after alpha-beta-depleted transplantation in children. General observations from the study: The authors attributed T-cell counts and diversity one year after transplant mostly to newly produced T cells.

Their antigens remain unidentified. Preparing the TCRbeta library involved the use of unique molecular identifiers. One entry per CDR3 protein results from TCRdb running MiXCR on the PCR reads. The repertoire holds about 300,000 distinct CDR3 sequences, with roughly 7.8% as singletons. Sequenced here: peripheral blood, sampled 360 days after TCRalphabeta/CD19-depleted stem cell transplant. These receptors all stem from a female patient between 2 and 15 years old who had a stem cell transplant for Fanconi anemia, so the T cells may come from the graft donor.

This clonotype was counted ten times or more. The chain joins TRBV29-1 to TRBJ2-1; 7 nucleotides align to TRBD2. With V trimmed by 8 bases and J by 9 bases, 13 bases remained unmatched. In germline, CDR1 is SQVTM, CDR2 ANQGSEA. The CDR3 has 13 amino acids. The CDR3 loop reads CSQRTSLRGEQFF. The CDR3 DNA reads as TGCAGCCAACGGACTAGTTTGCGCGGTGAGCAGTTCTTC.

The chain carries TRBV7-8 and TRBJ2-7; weak D call: TRBD2 (7 bases). Trimming took off 5 bases at V and 6 bases at J, with 20 bases between the two ends. Per the germline V gene, CDR1 is SGHVS and CDR2 is FQNEAQ. The CDR3 runs to 15 residues. Here the CDR3 DNA reads TGTGCCAGCAGCCTGACCTTGGGGGGGCACCCCGAGCAGTACGTC. Translated: CASSLTLGGHPEQYV.

This clonotype has a count of ten or more. Its ends do not fully match the called genes, so a read error is possible. The genes are TRBV20-1 and TRBJ2-6; D perhaps matches TRBD2 (5 bases). Germline CDR1 DFQATT, CDR2 SNEGSKA (reference sequence). This CDR3 comprises 13 residues. The chain's CDR3 is CSARPSGVNVLTF. Here the CDR3 DNA reads TGCAGTGCTAGACCGTCCGGGGTCAACGTCCTGACTTTC.

This clonotype was recorded a few times. The J gene is TRBJ2-3, the V gene TRBV5-1; D is possibly TRBD1 (6 bases). The CDR3 length is 15 residues. The germline V and J ends were trimmed by 5 bases and 2 bases, with 15 bases remaining between them. In germline, CDR1 is SGHRS, CDR2 YFSETQ. As DNA, the CDR3 is TGCGCCAGCAGAATCGGACAGACTTTCACAGATACGCAGTATTTT. This encodes CASRIGQTFTDTQYF.

The chain joins TRBV7-8 to TRBJ1-2, with a weak D call TRBD1 (5 bases). The germline CDR1 and CDR2 sequences are SGHVS and FQNEAQ. CDR3 length: 13 amino acids. Trimming removed 3 bases from V and 7 bases from J, with 12 bases in between. CDR3 sequence: CASSLISGGGYTF. Here the CDR3 DNA reads TGTGCCAGCAGCTTGATATCCGGGGGTGGCTACACCTTC.

This clonotype was seen only a few times. The CDR3 is CASSQVYGGAQHF. CDR3 sequence (DNA): TGCGCCAGCAGCCAAGTTTACGGGGGGGCCCAGCATTTT. J is TRBJ1-5 and V is TRBV4-3, with D maybe TRBD1 (5 bases). V was cut by 1 base and J by 11 bases, with 12 bases left in between. Germline V gene data show CDR1 as LGHNA and CDR2 as YSLEER. The CDR3 runs to 13 residues.

Only a few counts were recorded for this clonotype. Mismatch with germline at one junction end may stem from a read error. The V call is TRBV9, the J call TRBJ2-5, with D perhaps given as TRBD1 or TRBD2 (5 bases each). Germline loops: CDR1 SGDLS, CDR2 YYNGEE. The CDR3 contains 14 residues. The CDR3 coding sequence is TGTGCCAGCAGCGTAGTCGGGGACCAGGAGACCCAGTACTTC. It specifies CASSVVGDQETQYF.

V is TRBV2 and J is TRBJ1-6, with TRBD1 identical over 8 bases. The CDR3 extends over 13 amino acids. Germline V lookup: CDR1 SNHLY, CDR2 FYNNEI. J was trimmed by 8 bases and V by 9 bases; bases with no gene match: 6. CDR3 coding DNA: TGTGCCAGTGGGGACAGGAGTTATTCACCCCTCCACTTT. Its protein product is CASGDRSYSPLHF.

The rearrangement joins TRBV28 to TRBJ1-2; possible D gene TRBD1, 6 bases. In germline, CDR1 is MDHEN, CDR2 SYDVKM. Trimming stripped 10 bases from V and 2 bases from J, with 17 bases between. The CDR3 has 14 residues. CDR3 bases: TGTGCCATGGGTACAGGGCCCCAAAACTATGGCTACACCTTC. It encodes CAMGTGPQNYGYTF.

The chain joins TRBV5-1 to TRBJ2-5; D possibly uses TRBD1 or TRBD2 (5 bases each). The ends were cut back, 4 bases at V and 0 bases at J, with 10 bases in the middle. The V gene's germline CDR1 is SGHRS and CDR2 YFSETQ. This CDR3 has 14 amino acids. Written as DNA, the CDR3 is TGCGCCAGCAGCCCGGGACCCCACCAAGAGACCCAGTACTTC. Protein product: CASSPGPHQETQYF.

This clonotype was counted ten times or more. The chain links TRBV4-2 to TRBJ2-3, with D unresolved. Trimming stripped 0 bases from V and 5 bases from J, with 6 bases between. The germline CDR1 and CDR2 sequences are LGHNA and YNFKEQ. The CDR3 has 13 amino acids. CDR3 nucleotides: TGTGCCAGCAGCCAAGATCCGCGAGATACGCAGTATTTT. Its protein product is CASSQDPRDTQYF.

The V call is TRBV6-5, the J call TRBJ1-3; tentative D call: TRBD1 (6 bases). The length of the CDR3 is 18 residues. V was trimmed by 0 bases and J by 0 bases, leaving 15 bases between them. Per germline, CDR1 MNHEY and CDR2 SVGAGI. The CDR3 here is CASSYSIRTASSGNTIYF. The CDR3 bases are TGTGCCAGCAGTTACTCCATTCGGACAGCGAGCTCTGGAAACACCATATATTTT.

This clonotype was seen ten or more times. The chain is built from TRBV5-1 and TRBJ2-1; 11 positions match TRBD2. The CDR3 is made up of 12 amino acids. CDR1 is SGHRS and CDR2 is YFSETQ in the germline V gene. V shed 7 bases and J 9 bases; nucleotides not matched to a gene: 3. CDR3 DNA: TGCGCCAGCCGGCTAGCGGGAGGTGAGCAGTTCTTC. Protein sequence: CASRLAGGEQFF.

This clonotype was detected ten times or more. The chain links TRBV5-1 to TRBJ2-7; D remains ambiguous. Trimming stripped 4 bases from V and 1 base from J, with 9 bases between. Germline CDR1 reads SGHRS; CDR2 reads YFSETQ. The CDR3 runs 13 residues. Here the CDR3 DNA reads TGCGCCAGCAGCCCAGCAATTTCCTACGAGCAGTACTTC. Protein product: CASSPAISYEQYF.

This chain joins TRBV6-5 and TRBJ2-1, with 9 positions matching TRBD1. Germline loops: CDR1 MNHEY, CDR2 SVGAGI. This CDR3 contains 14 residues. V was clipped by 1 base and J by 6 bases; unmatched bases: 1. The CDR3 DNA reads as TGTGCCAGCAGTTACTACAGGGGGCGCAATGAGCAGTTCTTC. Translation gives CASSYYRGRNEQFF.

This clonotype was counted ten times or more. The chain joins TRBV4-2 to TRBJ2-3; a possible D gene is TRBD1 (5 bases). There are 12 residues in the CDR3. Germline V gives CDR1 LGHNA, CDR2 YNFKEQ. The V end lost 0 bases, the J end lost 9 bases, and 7 bases lay between the germline ends. The CDR3 coding sequence is TGTGCCAGCAGCCAAGATAGGGGAACGCAGTATTTT. Protein sequence: CASSQDRGTQYF.

The sample holds a few counts of this clonotype. The rearrangement links TRBV5-1 to TRBJ2-2, with a possible D match to TRBD2 (6 bases). Germline CDR1 and CDR2: SGHRS and YFSETQ. The length of the CDR3 is 15 residues. The V and J ends lost 1 base and 4 bases respectively, with 11 bases between them. The DNA of the CDR3 is TGCGCCAGCAGCTTGACCGGGACTTCCACCGGGGAGCTGTTTTTT. Amino acid sequence: CASSLTGTSTGELFF.